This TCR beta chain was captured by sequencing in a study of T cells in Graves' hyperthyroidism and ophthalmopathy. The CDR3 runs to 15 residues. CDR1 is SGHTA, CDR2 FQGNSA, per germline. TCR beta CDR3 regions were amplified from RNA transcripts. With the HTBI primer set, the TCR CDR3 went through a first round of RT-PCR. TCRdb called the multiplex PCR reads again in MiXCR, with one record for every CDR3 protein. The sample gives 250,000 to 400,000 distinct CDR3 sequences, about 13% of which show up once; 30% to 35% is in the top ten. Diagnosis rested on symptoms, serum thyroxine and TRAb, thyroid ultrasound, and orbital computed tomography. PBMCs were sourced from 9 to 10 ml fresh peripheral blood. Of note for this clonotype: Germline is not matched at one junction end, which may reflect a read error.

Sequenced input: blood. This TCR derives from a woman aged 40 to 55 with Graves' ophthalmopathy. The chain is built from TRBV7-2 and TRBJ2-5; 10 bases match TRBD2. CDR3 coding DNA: TGTGCCAGCAGCTTAGTACTAGCGGGGAGGGAGACCCAGCACTTC. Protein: CASSLVLAGRETQHF.